The rows below give T cell receptor beta chains drawn from one sample of a study of T cell responses to AZD1222 COVID-19 vaccine. Some clones are missing from TCRdb's copy, which holds only in-frame ones; the method was immunoSEQ multiplex PCR. The data show 180,000 or so clones, 80% to 95% seen once. Material: peripheral blood, obtained 28 days after the second AZD1222 dose. The receptors were gathered from an adult who received the AZD1222 COVID-19 vaccine. CDR3s include the opening cysteine and the closing phenylalanine or tryptophan. A D gene is named only where the DNA matches it firmly. Clone size is given for some rows only: seen once, a few or many times, or a class if the clone is expanded.

>TRBJ2-7|.|TRBV5-6|TRBD2
TGTGCCAGCAGCTTGGCGGGGGGGCCGGGAGAGCAGTACTTC
CASSLAGGPGEQYF
>TRBJ2-7|.|TRBV6-5|.
TGTGCCAGCCGCTCCTCGGGGGACTACGAGCAGTACTTC
CASRSSGDYEQYF
>TRBJ1-5|.|TRBV4-3|.
TGCGCCAGCAGCCTCCTTCCGGGGGCCAATCAGCCCCAGCATTTT
CASSLLPGANQPQHF
>TRBJ2-7|.|TRBV9|.
TGTGCCAGCAGCGGACCCCTGGGCCGCGAGCAGTACTTC
CASSGPLGREQYF
>TRBJ2-2|once|TRBV11-2|TRBD2
TGTGCCAGAGTGAAAAAAACCGGGACTAGCGGGAGAGGTACCGGGGAGCTGTTTTTT
CARVKKTGTSGRGTGELFF
>TRBJ1-5|.|TRBV12-5|.
TGTGCTAGTGGTTTGGTATGGGGCGGCAGCAATCAGCCCCAGCATTTT
CASGLVWGGSNQPQHF
>TRBJ2-3|.|TRBV4-1|TRBD2
TGCGCCAGCACCCATAGCGGGGTACCCACAGATACGCAGTATTTT
CASTHSGVPTDTQYF
>TRBJ2-3|.|TRBV27|.
TGTGCCAGCAGTTTATCTCTTAGCACAGATACGCAGTATTTT
CASSLSLSTDTQYF
>TRBJ1-5|.|TRBV3-1/TRBV3-2|.
TGTGCCAGCAGCCGAAAATATAGCAATCAGCCCCAGCATTTT
CASSRKYSNQPQHF
>TRBJ1-1|.|TRBV20-1|.
TGCAGTGCTAGGTGGGGTCTTGAAGCTTTCTTT
CSARWGLEAFF
>TRBJ1-1|.|TRBV3-1/TRBV3-2|.
TGTGCCAGCAGCCAAGGCCTCCACAGGAACACTGAAGCTTTCTTT
CASSQGLHRNTEAFF
>TRBJ1-3|.|TRBV19|TRBD1
TGTGCCAGTAGACCCGGGACAGCCGCTGGAAACACCATATATTTT
CASRPGTAAGNTIYF
>TRBJ1-5|.|TRBV4-2|TRBD1
TGTGCCAGCAGCCAAGAGAGGGGGCGACAGCCCCAGCATTTT
CASSQERGRQPQHF
>TRBJ1-6|few|TRBV30|.
TGTGCCTGGGATCAGACAGCGGTAAATTCACCCCTCCACTTT
CAWDQTAVNSPLHF
>TRBJ2-2|.|TRBV18|TRBD1
TGTGCCAGCTCACCGCGGACAGGCCTAGCGAACACCGGGGAGCTGTTTTTT
CASSPRTGLANTGELFF
>TRBJ2-5|.|TRBV29-1|.
TGCAGCGTCTCAAAAGATCAAGAGACCCAGTACTTC
CSVSKDQETQYF
>TRBJ2-5|.|TRBV11-3|TRBD2
TGTGCCAGCAGCACCCGACTAGCGGGAGTGGAGACCCAGTACTTC
CASSTRLAGVETQYF
>TRBJ1-1|.|TRBV30|.
TGTGCCTGGAGTGTTGGGCCGGGGAACACTGAAGCTTTCTTT
CAWSVGPGNTEAFF
>TRBJ1-2|.|TRBV11-1|.
TGTGCCAGCAGCTTAGGGCGTGGCTACACCTTC
CASSLGRGYTF
>TRBJ1-1|.|TRBV19|.
TGTGCCAGTAGACATATAGACACGGGGGCCATGAACACTGAAGCTTTCTTT
CASRHIDTGAMNTEAFF
>TRBJ2-5|.|TRBV19|TRBD2
TGTGCCAGTAGTTCGGGAGCGGGAGAACAAGAGACCCAGTACTTC
CASSSGAGEQETQYF
>TRBJ1-3|.|TRBV12-5|.
TGTGCTAGTGGTTTAACGCCTGGAAACACCATATATTTT
CASGLTPGNTIYF
>TRBJ1-4|.|TRBV4-3|.
TGCGCCAGCAGCCGCTCGAGCGGTAGGCCAGACAGCGAAAAACTGTTTTTT
CASSRSSGRPDSEKLFF
>TRBJ1-1|.|TRBV18|TRBD1
TGTGCCAGCTCTCCTATACAGGGGGCGAACACTGAAGCTTTCTTT
CASSPIQGANTEAFF
>TRBJ2-5|.|TRBV5-5|TRBD2
TGTGCCAGCAGCCAAGATCCTACTAGCGCCGTCCAAGAGACCCAGTACTTC
CASSQDPTSAVQETQYF
>TRBJ2-5|.|TRBV7-3|.
TGTGCCAGCAGCTACTCTAGCAACCCGGCCACTCAAGAGACCCAGTACTTC
CASSYSSNPATQETQYF
>TRBJ1-1|.|TRBV5-1|.
TGCGCCAGCAGCTTGGAGGGTCGGACTGAAGCTTTCTTT
CASSLEGRTEAFF
>TRBJ1-2|.|TRBV6-1|.
TGTGCCAGCAGTGCCCAAGACAGTCTATCTTCTTGGGGCTACACCTTC
CASSAQDSLSSWGYTF
>TRBJ1-2|.|TRBV19|.
TGTGCCAGTAGTATACCGGGGACTAACTATGGCTACACCTTC
CASSIPGTNYGYTF
>TRBJ2-2|.|TRBV27|TRBD1
TGTGCCAGCAGTTTAAGCACAGGGGTGAGCACCGGGGAGCTGTTTTTT
CASSLSTGVSTGELFF
>TRBJ2-1|.|TRBV2|TRBD2
TGTGCCAGCAGGGTGACTAGCGGGATCGATGAGCAGTTCTTC
CASRVTSGIDEQFF
>TRBJ1-4|.|TRBV6-5|TRBD1
TGTGCCAGCAGTACAGGACAGGGTAGTATTGAAAAACTGTTTTTT
CASSTGQGSIEKLFF
>TRBJ2-4|.|TRBV6-1|.
TGTGCCAGCAGTGTGGGCAGGGAGTCTCTAGCCAAAAACATTCAGTACTTC
CASSVGRESLAKNIQYF
>TRBJ2-1|.|TRBV7-9|.
TGTGCCAGCAGCCTACGGCTTAGTGAGCAGTTCTTC
CASSLRLSEQFF
>TRBJ1-2|.|TRBV4-1|TRBD1
TGCGCCAGCAGCCAAGTACTCCGGGACAGGAGTAACTATGGCTACACCTTC
CASSQVLRDRSNYGYTF
>TRBJ2-1|.|TRBV11-3|TRBD2
TGTGCCAGCAGCTTAGATAGGGCGGGGGGGCTCAATGAGCAGTTCTTC
CASSLDRAGGLNEQFF
>TRBJ2-3|.|TRBV19|.
TGTGCCAGTAGTAAGCACAGGGATTTTGGCACAGATACGCAGTATTTT
CASSKHRDFGTDTQYF
>TRBJ1-1|medium-sized|TRBV6-2/TRBV6-3|.
TGTGCCAGCAGTTCTGGACGGACAGTAGAAGCTTTCTTT
CASSSGRTVEAFF
>TRBJ1-5|.|TRBV27|.
TGTGCCAGCAGTCCGATTCGACGCCTCAATCAGCCCCAGCATTTT
CASSPIRRLNQPQHF
>TRBJ1-3|.|TRBV28|.
TGTGCCAGCAGTTTATCAGGCTCTGGAAACACCATATATTTT
CASSLSGSGNTIYF
>TRBJ1-1|.|TRBV27|.
TGTGCCAGCAAGAAGGACAGAGAGAACACTGAAGCTTTCTTT
CASKKDRENTEAFF
>TRBJ1-2|.|TRBV18|.
TGTGCCAGCTCTACCGGATTCTATGGCTACACCTTC
CASSTGFYGYTF
>TRBJ2-7|.|TRBV19|TRBD1
TGTGCCAGTAGTATCGGGGGACAGGACTCCTACGAGCAGTACTTC
CASSIGGQDSYEQYF
>TRBJ1-2|.|TRBV2|.
TGTGCCAGCAGTGAAGAGGGTCAGGGCTATGGCTACACCTTC
CASSEEGQGYGYTF
>TRBJ1-6|.|TRBV23-1|.
TGCGCCAGCAGCCCCGGGACAAATAATTCACCCCTCCACTTT
CASSPGTNNSPLHF
>TRBJ1-1|.|TRBV6-2/TRBV6-3|.
TGTGCCAGCAGTTACCCGACAGGAGGGAACACTGAAGCTTTCTTT
CASSYPTGGNTEAFF
>TRBJ1-6|.|TRBV7-3|.
TGTGCCAGCAGCCCTCAGGGCGGAGGTTCACCCCTCCACTTT
CASSPQGGGSPLHF
>TRBJ1-3|.|TRBV5-1|TRBD1
TGCGCCAGCATGACAGGGTCTGGAAACACCATATATTTT
CASMTGSGNTIYF
>TRBJ1-1|once|TRBV6-5|.
TGTGCCAGCTTAAATACCCAGGCGGCGAACACTGAAGCTTTCTTT
CASLNTQAANTEAFF
>TRBJ2-3|.|TRBV6-5|.
TGTGCCAGCAGTTACTCCCAGGGGGGGTCCACAGATACGCAGTATTTT
CASSYSQGGSTDTQYF
>TRBJ1-5|.|TRBV12-3/TRBV12-4|.
TGTGCCAGCAGGCAGGGACCCGGTCAGCCCCAGCATTTT
CASRQGPGQPQHF
>TRBJ1-5|.|TRBV6-5|.
TGTGCCAGCGGGGGGGATAGCAATCAGCCCCAGCATTTT
CASGGDSNQPQHF
>TRBJ1-3|.|TRBV9|.
TGTGCCAGCAGCGTAGCCCCGGGAGGGCGAGACACCATATATTTT
CASSVAPGGRDTIYF
>TRBJ2-7|.|TRBV5-1|.
TGCGCCAGCAGCTCGAACACTGGTGGCACCTACGAGCAGTACTTC
CASSSNTGGTYEQYF